Each of the 24 T cell receptor beta chains below was sequenced from the same sample in a study of shared clonotypes between healthy human individuals. Here immunoSEQ multiplex PCR was the method, and the copy in TCRdb shows in-frame clones only, minus some. In the table there are fewer than 2.5 million clones, 93% of which are singletons. Sample: naive CD4+ T cells from PBMCs. Subset given: CD45RA+ positively selected. These receptors came from a man younger than 35 in good health. Some clones in this sample may be carry-over from other donors' samples.

The chain has TRBV7-6 and TRBJ1-1; D uncertain. CDR3 length: 13 residues. V lost 7 bases and J 4 bases, leaving 13 bases between the germline ends. Per the germline V gene, CDR1 is SGHVS and CDR2 is FNYEAQ. In DNA, the CDR3 is TGTGCCAGCACCTCGGTGGAGGGCACTGAAGCTTTCTTT. It encodes CASTSVEGTEAFF.

The chain employs TRBV6-6 and TRBJ2-1, with no clear D. CDR3 length equals 15 residues. Deletions cut 2 bases from V and 5 bases from J, with 13 bases between. CDR1 and CDR2 (germline): MNHNY, SVGAGI (reference sequence). Written as DNA, the CDR3 is TGTGCCAGCAGTTACGATCCTACGACCAACAATGAGCAGTTCTTC. Amino acid sequence: CASSYDPTTNNEQFF.

The chain is built from TRBV28 and TRBJ1-4; D not resolved. Germline CDR1 MDHEN, CDR2 SYDVKM. The CDR3 extends over 15 amino acids. V lost 4 bases, J lost 0 bases, and 9 bases lay in between. The CDR3 loop reads CASSYRRATNEKLFF. The CDR3 DNA follows: TGTGCCAGCAGTTACCGCAGAGCAACTAATGAAAAACTGTTTTTT.

The chain employs TRBV5-6 and TRBJ2-1; TRBD1 matches 9 bases. In germline, CDR1 is SGHDT, CDR2 YYEEEE. This CDR3 region has 15 residues. Germline trimming cut 3 bases from V and 7 bases from J; bases unmatched to any gene: 8. CDR3 sequence (DNA): TGTGCCAGCAGCTCGCCGGGACAGGGAACGAATGAGCAGTTCTTC. Translation: CASSSPGQGTNEQFF.

This chain uses TRBV28 with TRBJ1-5; D is unclear. The V gene lost 7 bases and the J gene lost 7 bases, with 11 bases spanning the gap. Germline V CDR1 and CDR2: MDHEN, SYDVKM. This CDR3 has 12 residues. In nucleotides, the CDR3 is TGTGCCAGCAACGTTGGCGAACAGCCCCAGCATTTT. As protein: CASNVGEQPQHF.

J is TRBJ2-1 and V is TRBV5-1; D unresolved. The CDR3 runs 15 residues. Trimming took 1 base from V and 5 from J, leaving 13 bases between them. Germline CDR1 is SGHRS and CDR2 is YFSETQ. DNA of the CDR3: TGCGCCAGCAGCTTGTTTTCGTCTGGAAACAATGAGCAGTTCTTC. It encodes CASSLFSSGNNEQFF. Supplemented by reference TRBV5-1 and TRBJ2-1, the full variable domain reads KAGVTQTPRYLIKTRGQQVTLSCSPISGHRSVSWYQQTPGQGLQFLFEYFSETQRNKGNFPGRFSGRQFSNSRSEMNVSTLELGDSALYLCASSLFSSGNNEQFFGPGTRLTVL.

The chain links TRBV9 to TRBJ2-3; D might be TRBD1 (5 bases). This CDR3 comprises 14 residues. Germline CDR1 SGDLS, CDR2 YYNGEE. V lost 1 base, J lost 4 bases, and 10 bases lay in between. The CDR3 loop reads CASSVLGRADTQYF. The CDR3 DNA sequence: TGTGCCAGCAGCGTATTAGGCAGGGCAGATACGCAGTATTTT.

This clone appeared a single time. The J gene is TRBJ2-5, the V gene TRBV7-2, with a weak D call TRBD1 (5 bases). CDR3 length equals 13 residues. V was cut by 5 bases and J by 3 bases, with 10 bases left in between. CDR1 SGHTA and CDR2 FQGNSA come from the germline V gene. The CDR3 sequence: CASSRDRKETQYF. The DNA for the CDR3 is TGTGCCAGCAGCCGTGACAGAAAAGAGACCCAGTACTTC.

The chain uses TRBV5-1 and TRBJ2-5; D gene unclear. The CDR3 extends over 16 amino acids. The V and J ends lost 0 bases and 2 bases respectively, with 14 bases between them. Per germline, CDR1 SGHRS and CDR2 YFSETQ. The DNA of the CDR3 is TGCGCCAGCAGCTTGGCCGGTAGGGCAGCTCAAGAGACCCAGTACTTC. As protein: CASSLAGRAAQETQYF.

The count of this clone is one. The J gene is TRBJ1-1, the V gene TRBV19; tentative D call: TRBD1 (5 bases). Germline lookup yields CDR1 LNHDA and CDR2 SQIVND (reference sequence). CDR3 length equals 16 residues. Trimming took 2 bases from V and 1 from J, leaving 14 bases between them. The CDR3 loop reads CASSIIGRGPNTEAFF. In DNA form, the CDR3 reads TGTGCCAGTAGTATAATTGGTCGGGGCCCGAACACTGAAGCTTTCTTT.

As concerns this clone: The sample has other DNA sequences that encode this CDR3 too. This sequence joins TRBV5-1 and TRBJ1-1; possibly TRBD1 for D (5 bases). This CDR3 region has 14 residues. Trimming took off 4 bases at V and 0 bases at J, with 10 bases between the two ends. The germline gives CDR1 SGHRS, CDR2 YFSETQ. CDR3 residues: CASSQGALNTEAFF. DNA of the CDR3: TGCGCCAGCAGCCAAGGGGCCCTGAACACTGAAGCTTTCTTT.

The chain combines TRBV6-1 with TRBJ1-4; no clear D gene. V was cut by 7 bases and J by 8 bases, with 17 bases left in between. Germline CDR1 and CDR2: MNHNS and SASEGT. There are 14 residues in the CDR3. CDR3 coding DNA: TGTGCCAGCACCTCCGGCGGGGTCGGCGAAAAACTGTTTTTT. Translated, it gives CASTSGGVGEKLFF.

The CDR3 spells CASSPIAGEAAGELFF. CDR3 DNA: TGTGCCAGCAGCCCCATCGCAGGGGAGGCCGCCGGGGAGCTGTTTTTT. The chain combines TRBV11-2 with TRBJ2-2; D might be TRBD1 or TRBD2, each matching 6 bases. The V end was cut by 5 bases, the J end by 6 bases, with 19 bases between. Per germline, CDR1 SGHAT and CDR2 FQNNGV. The CDR3 totals 16 residues.

This clone has only one observation. The sample carries other DNA sequences with the same CDR3. V is TRBV5-1 and J is TRBJ2-3; the D gene is possibly TRBD2 (5 bases). Trimming took off 1 base at V and 1 base at J, with 10 bases between the two ends. Germline lookup yields CDR1 SGHRS and CDR2 YFSETQ. The CDR3 is 15 residues long. CDR3 coding DNA: TGCGCCAGCAGCTTGATAGCGTCGGGCACAGATACGCAGTATTTT. Protein product: CASSLIASGTDTQYF.

CDR3 protein: CASRPDPVAGEQFF. The DNA of the CDR3 is TGTGCCAGCAGGCCCGACCCCGTAGCGGGTGAGCAGTTCTTC. V and J are TRBV2 and TRBJ2-1; TRBD2 agrees at 7 bases. CDR1 and CDR2 (germline): SNHLY, FYNNEI. CDR3 length equals 14 residues. V dropped 6 bases and J dropped 9; count of bases not matched to a gene: 11. The full variable domain, in which reference TRBV2 and TRBJ2-1 provide the parts outside the CDR3, is EPEVTQTPSHQVTQMGQEVILRCVPISNHLYFYWYRQILGQKVEFLVSFYNNEISEKSEIFDDQFSVERPDGSNFTLKIRSTKLEDSAMYFCASRPDPVAGEQFFGPGTRLTVL.

V usage is TRBV7-2 and J usage is TRBJ2-4; 12 bases map to TRBD1. The germline CDR1 and CDR2 sequences are SGHTA and FQGNSA. The junction had 6 bases not matched to a gene; V was cut back by 4 bases and J by 2 bases. This CDR3 has 17 residues. This chain's CDR3 is CASSSRRDRGPKNIQYF. The CDR3 nucleotides are TGTGCCAGCAGCTCGCGCCGGGACAGGGGGCCCAAAAACATTCAGTACTTC. Full variable domain (remainder filled in from reference TRBV7-2 and TRBJ2-4): GAGVSQSPSNKVTEKGKDVELRCDPISGHTALYWYRQSLGQGLEFLIYFQGNSAPDKSGLPSDRFSAERTGGSVSTLTIQRTQQEDSAVYLCASSSRRDRGPKNIQYFGAGTRLSVL.

The CDR3 here is CASSPSFSEYLSYEQYF. CDR3 in DNA: TGTGCCAGCAGTCCGAGTTTTTCAGAGTATCTCTCCTACGAGCAGTACTTC. The rearrangement uses TRBV2 and TRBJ2-7; D unclear. Germline V gene data show CDR1 as SNHLY and CDR2 as FYNNEI. The V end was cut by 5 bases, the J end by 0 bases, with 20 bases between. This CDR3 has 17 residues.

This clone was detected once. The CDR3 spells CANGQGPNYEQYF. The CDR3 nucleotides are TGTGCCAATGGACAGGGCCCGAACTACGAGCAGTACTTC. The chain links TRBV6-1 to TRBJ2-7, with 8 bases that match TRBD1. Germline values: CDR1 MNHNS, CDR2 SASEGT. V was clipped by 10 bases and J by 3 bases; unmatched bases: 8. This CDR3 is built from 13 residues.

Concerning this clone itself: Other DNA sequences of this sample code for an identical CDR3. This chain connects TRBV10-3 to TRBJ1-5, with D unclear. The V and J ends lost 9 bases and 0 bases respectively, with 9 bases between them. Per germline, CDR1 ENHRY and CDR2 SYGVKD. CDR3 length: 13 residues. The CDR3, as DNA: TGTGCCATTCGTTCGAATAGCAATCAGCCCCAGCATTTT. Amino acid sequence: CAIRSNSNQPQHF.

The V and J genes are TRBV11-2 and TRBJ2-3, with D hard to call. Per germline, CDR1 SGHAT and CDR2 FQNNGV. This CDR3 has 12 residues. Trimming removed 1 base from V and 8 bases from J, with 7 bases in between. CDR3 nucleotides: TGTGCCAGCAGCTTAGTCTGGGGTACGCAGTATTTT. As protein: CASSLVWGTQYF.

This chain links TRBV6-6 with TRBJ2-5, with 7 bases lining up with TRBD1. The germline V gene encodes CDR1 MNHNY and CDR2 SVGAGI (reference sequence). V shed 5 bases, J shed 2 bases, and the junction held 8 bases outside the gene matches. The length of the CDR3 is 15 residues. This CDR3 reads CASSAITGAQETQYF. The CDR3 DNA follows: TGTGCCAGCAGTGCCATAACAGGGGCTCAAGAGACCCAGTACTTC.

The chain has TRBV30 and TRBJ2-7; D may be TRBD1 (5 bases). The CDR3 has 14 residues. The V end lost 0 bases, the J end lost 2 bases, and 11 bases lay between the germline ends. The germline gives CDR1 GTSNPN, CDR2 SVGIG (reference sequence). The CDR3 is CAWSVGAGTYEQYF. The DNA for the CDR3 is TGTGCCTGGAGTGTAGGGGCAGGGACCTACGAGCAGTACTTC.

V gene TRBV20-1 combines with J gene TRBJ2-1; unclear D gene. Deletions cut 4 bases from V and 8 bases from J, with 3 bases between. The CDR3 has 9 residues. The V gene's germline CDR1 is DFQATT and CDR2 SNEGSKA (reference sequence). The CDR3 here is CSAMDEQFF. The CDR3 nucleotides read TGCAGTGCTATGGATGAGCAGTTCTTC.

The chain carries TRBV19 and TRBJ2-2; TRBD2 agrees at 7 bases. Trimming took 6 bases from V and 5 from J; bases not matched to a gene: 9. Germline loops: CDR1 LNHDA, CDR2 SQIVND (reference sequence). CDR3 length: 15 amino acids. Here the CDR3 DNA reads TGTGCCAGTAGGCCCCCCCGAGCGGGAACCGGGGAGCTGTTTTTT. Translating it yields CASRPPRAGTGELFF.